A selection of T cell receptor beta chains follows, all from one sample in a study of CD4 T cells in relation to SARS-CoV-2 and coronaviruses. These receptors' antigens are unknown. Sequenced by immunoSEQ multiplex PCR; TCRdb stores in-frame clones only, minus some. The table has about 40,000 clones, about 86% seen once. What was sequenced was naive CD4+ T cells from PBMCs, cultured in vitro. The receptors here all came from an adult with COVID-19. Each CDR3 is given with its conserved first and last residue. A D gene is named only where the DNA matches it firmly. Clone size appears in some rows only: once, few, many, or a class for an expanded clone.

TRBD2	.	17	TRBV18	TRBJ2-4	CASSPGLAGDGKNIQYF	TGTGCCAGCTCACCGGGACTAGCGGGAGATGGCAAAAACATTCAGTACTTC
.	.	14	TRBV27	TRBJ1-2	CASSFRGSNYGYTF	TGTGCCAGCAGTTTCCGGGGGTCTAACTATGGCTACACCTTC
TRBD2	.	14	TRBV6-4	TRBJ2-3	CASSEAGATDTQYF	TGTGCCAGCAGTGAAGCGGGAGCCACAGATACGCAGTATTTT
TRBD1	.	14	TRBV2	TRBJ2-7	CASSLGQGSYEQYF	TGTGCCAGCAGTCTAGGACAGGGCTCCTACGAGCAGTACTTC
.	.	14	TRBV18	TRBJ2-5	CASSPGTSQETQYF	TGTGCCAGCTCACCAGGGACGAGCCAAGAGACCCAGTACTTC
.	few	18	TRBV7-9	TRBJ2-6	CASSRIDRGFTGANVLTF	TGTGCCAGCAGCCGCATTGATAGGGGCTTTACTGGGGCCAACGTCCTGACTTTC
.	.	15	TRBV5-4	TRBJ2-1	CASTPRIAANNEQFF	TGTGCCAGCACCCCCCGGATAGCGGCTAACAATGAGCAGTTCTTC
.	.	14	TRBV9	TRBJ2-3	CASSVWGSPDTQYF	TGTGCCAGCAGCGTATGGGGGAGCCCAGATACGCAGTATTTT
TRBD1	.	17	TRBV27	TRBJ2-2	CASSSRGTGDGIGELFF	TGTGCCAGCAGCTCAAGAGGGACAGGGGATGGGATCGGGGAGCTGTTTTTT
.	few	12	TRBV28	TRBJ1-6	CASTTTGHPLHF	TGTGCCAGCACCACAACCGGGCATCCCCTCCACTTT
.	.	16	TRBV27	TRBJ2-1	CASSFIISRSYNEQFF	TGTGCCAGCAGTTTCATAATTTCGCGCAGCTACAATGAGCAGTTCTTC
TRBD2	.	13	TRBV6-5	TRBJ2-3	CASSRGGGDTQYF	TGTGCCAGCAGTCGGGGGGGTGGAGATACGCAGTATTTT
.	.	15	TRBV7-2	TRBJ2-5	CASSLGAGHQETQYF	TGTGCCAGCAGCTTAGGGGCAGGACACCAAGAGACCCAGTACTTC
.	.	14	TRBV19	TRBJ1-2	CASKRSGRDYGYTF	TGTGCCAGTAAAAGAAGCGGCCGGGACTATGGCTACACCTTC
TRBD2	.	18	TRBV10-3	TRBJ2-3	CAISGGGLAGGNTDTQYF	TGTGCCATCAGTGGAGGAGGACTAGCGGGAGGAAACACAGATACGCAGTATTTT
TRBD2	.	15	TRBV5-1	TRBJ2-5	CASSLAGGVEETQYF	TGCGCCAGCAGTCTAGCGGGAGGGGTAGAAGAGACCCAGTACTTC